This T cell receptor (beta chain) was captured in a study of HIV-infected patients and healthy controls. A remark on this clonotype: The antigen is not known.

Roughly three months, about 14 weeks, into antiretroviral therapy, follow-up blood was collected. Whole blood was used without fractionation, so all unsorted peripheral T cells were included. V gave up 5 bases and J gave up 4 bases, with 9 bases separating them. CDR3 length: 13 amino acids. The germline CDR1 and CDR2 sequences are SGHTA and FQGNSA. About 480 ng RNA was reverse transcribed with alpha and beta constant-region primers. Each of the alpha and beta chains got its own library through chain-specific third strand synthesis with indices. TCRdb processed the 5' RACE reads anew with MiXCR; each CDR3 protein has one entry. The table includes approximately 10,000 distinct CDR3 sequences, less than 7% detected once. Broader study findings: Healthy controls shared more CDR3 sequences between individuals than HIV-infected patients did. The study did not determine the donors' HLA types. Untreated HIV+ repertoires had roughly threefold fewer distinct CDR3s and lower Shannon diversity than healthy controls.

This clonotype was sampled from an adult with HIV infection. The donor label of this sample is uncertain. This sample comprised blood, obtained during antiretroviral therapy. This chain connects TRBV7-2 to TRBJ2-1; D remains ambiguous. The CDR3 protein is CASSPGPYNEQFF. As DNA, the CDR3 is TGTGCCAGCAGCCCAGGACCTTACAATGAGCAGTTCTTC.